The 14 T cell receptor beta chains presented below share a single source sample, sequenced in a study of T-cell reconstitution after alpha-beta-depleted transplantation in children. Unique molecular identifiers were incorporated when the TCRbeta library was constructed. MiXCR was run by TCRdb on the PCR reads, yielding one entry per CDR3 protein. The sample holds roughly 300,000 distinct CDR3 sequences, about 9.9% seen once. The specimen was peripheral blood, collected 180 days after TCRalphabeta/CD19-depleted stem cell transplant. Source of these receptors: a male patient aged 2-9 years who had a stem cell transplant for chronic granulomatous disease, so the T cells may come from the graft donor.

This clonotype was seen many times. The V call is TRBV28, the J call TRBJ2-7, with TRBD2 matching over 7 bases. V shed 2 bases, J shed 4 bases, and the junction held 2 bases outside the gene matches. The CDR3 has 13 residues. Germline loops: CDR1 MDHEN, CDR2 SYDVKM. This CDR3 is CASSLGGRYEQYF. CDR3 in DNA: TGTGCCAGCAGTTTAGGCGGGAGATACGAGCAGTACTTC.

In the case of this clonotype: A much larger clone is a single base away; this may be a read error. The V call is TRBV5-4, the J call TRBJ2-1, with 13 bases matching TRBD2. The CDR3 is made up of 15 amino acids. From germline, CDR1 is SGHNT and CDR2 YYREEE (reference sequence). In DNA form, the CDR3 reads TGTGCCAGCAGCACTAGCGGGAGGGCGTACAATGGGCAGTTCTTC. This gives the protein CASSTSGRAYNGQFF.

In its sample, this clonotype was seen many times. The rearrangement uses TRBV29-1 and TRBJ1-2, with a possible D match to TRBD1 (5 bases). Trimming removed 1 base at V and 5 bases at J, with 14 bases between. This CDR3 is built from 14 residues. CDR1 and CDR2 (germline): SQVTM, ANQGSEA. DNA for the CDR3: TGCAGCGTTGAAGGTGCCGGACAACCTTATGGCTACACCTTC. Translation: CSVEGAGQPYGYTF.

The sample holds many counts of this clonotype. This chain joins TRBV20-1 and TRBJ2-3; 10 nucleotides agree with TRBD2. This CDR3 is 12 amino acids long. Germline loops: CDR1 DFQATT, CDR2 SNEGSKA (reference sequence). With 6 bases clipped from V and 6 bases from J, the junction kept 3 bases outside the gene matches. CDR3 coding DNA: TGCAGTGCCAGCGGGAGGGTGGATACGCAGTATTTT. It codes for CSASGRVDTQYF.

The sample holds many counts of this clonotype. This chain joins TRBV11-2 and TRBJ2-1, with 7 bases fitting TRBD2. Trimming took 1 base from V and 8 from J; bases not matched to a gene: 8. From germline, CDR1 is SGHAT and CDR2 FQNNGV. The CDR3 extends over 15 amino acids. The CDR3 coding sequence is TGTGCCAGCAGCTTAGCGGGGGGTTTGTATTATGAGCAGTTCTTC. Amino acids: CASSLAGGLYYEQFF.

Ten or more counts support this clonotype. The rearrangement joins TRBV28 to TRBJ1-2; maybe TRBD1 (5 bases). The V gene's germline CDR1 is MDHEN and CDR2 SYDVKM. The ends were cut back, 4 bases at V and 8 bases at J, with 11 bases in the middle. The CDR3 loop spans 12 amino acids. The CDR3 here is CASSSSGKGYTF. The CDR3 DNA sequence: TGTGCCAGCAGTTCCTCAGGGAAGGGCTACACCTTC.

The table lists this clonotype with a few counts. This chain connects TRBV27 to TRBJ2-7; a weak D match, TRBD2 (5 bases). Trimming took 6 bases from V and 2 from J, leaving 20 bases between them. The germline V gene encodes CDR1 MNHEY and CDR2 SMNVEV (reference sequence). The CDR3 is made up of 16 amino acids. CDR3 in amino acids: CASRPRGPIGPYEQYF. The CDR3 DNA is TGTGCCAGCAGGCCCCGAGGGCCTATTGGGCCCTACGAGCAGTACTTC.

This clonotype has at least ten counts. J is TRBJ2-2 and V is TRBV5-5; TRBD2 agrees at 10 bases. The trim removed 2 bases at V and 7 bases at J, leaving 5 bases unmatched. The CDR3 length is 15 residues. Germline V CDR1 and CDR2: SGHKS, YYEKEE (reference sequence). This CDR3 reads CASSFGTSVNGELFF. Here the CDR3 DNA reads TGTGCCAGCAGCTTTGGGACTAGCGTTAACGGGGAGCTGTTTTTT.

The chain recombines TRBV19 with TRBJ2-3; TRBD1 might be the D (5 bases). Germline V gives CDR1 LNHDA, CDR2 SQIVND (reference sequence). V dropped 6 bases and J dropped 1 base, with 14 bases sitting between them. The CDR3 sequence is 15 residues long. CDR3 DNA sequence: TGTGCCAGTAGCCCGAGACAGAGAGGCACAGATACGCAGTATTTT. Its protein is CASSPRQRGTDTQYF.

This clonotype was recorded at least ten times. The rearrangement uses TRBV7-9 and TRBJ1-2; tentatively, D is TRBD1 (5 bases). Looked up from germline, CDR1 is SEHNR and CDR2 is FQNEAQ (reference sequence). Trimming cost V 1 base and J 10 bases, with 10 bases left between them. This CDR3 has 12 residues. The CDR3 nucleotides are TGTGCCAGCAGCTTAGAACGGGGGGTCTACACCTTC. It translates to CASSLERGVYTF.

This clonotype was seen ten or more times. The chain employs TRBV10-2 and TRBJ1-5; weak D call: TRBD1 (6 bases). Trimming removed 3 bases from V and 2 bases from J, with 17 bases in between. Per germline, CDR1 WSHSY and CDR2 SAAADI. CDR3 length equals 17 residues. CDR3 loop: CASSDPLWGAGNQPQHF. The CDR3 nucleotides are TGCGCCAGCAGTGACCCGCTCTGGGGGGCCGGCAATCAGCCCCAGCATTTT.

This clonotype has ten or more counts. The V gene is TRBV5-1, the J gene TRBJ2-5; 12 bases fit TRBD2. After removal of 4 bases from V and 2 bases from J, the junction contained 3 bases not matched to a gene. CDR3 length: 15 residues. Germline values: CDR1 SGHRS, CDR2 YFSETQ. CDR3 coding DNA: TGCGCCAGCAGCCTAACTAGCGGGGGGCAAGAGACCCAGTACTTC. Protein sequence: CASSLTSGGQETQYF.

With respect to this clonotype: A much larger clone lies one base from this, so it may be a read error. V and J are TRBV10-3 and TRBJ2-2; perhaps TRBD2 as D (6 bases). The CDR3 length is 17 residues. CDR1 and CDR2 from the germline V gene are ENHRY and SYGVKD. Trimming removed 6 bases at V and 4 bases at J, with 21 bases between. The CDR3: CAISNPSADGITGELFF. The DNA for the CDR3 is TGTGCCATCAGCAATCCTAGCGCCGACGGGATCACCGGGGAGCTGTTTTTT.

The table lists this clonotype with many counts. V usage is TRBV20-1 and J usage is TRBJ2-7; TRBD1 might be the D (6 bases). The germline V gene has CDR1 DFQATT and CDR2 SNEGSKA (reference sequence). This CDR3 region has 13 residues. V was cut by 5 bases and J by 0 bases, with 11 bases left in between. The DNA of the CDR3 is TGCAGTGCTGTCCGGGACAACTCCTACGAGCAGTACTTC. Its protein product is CSAVRDNSYEQYF.